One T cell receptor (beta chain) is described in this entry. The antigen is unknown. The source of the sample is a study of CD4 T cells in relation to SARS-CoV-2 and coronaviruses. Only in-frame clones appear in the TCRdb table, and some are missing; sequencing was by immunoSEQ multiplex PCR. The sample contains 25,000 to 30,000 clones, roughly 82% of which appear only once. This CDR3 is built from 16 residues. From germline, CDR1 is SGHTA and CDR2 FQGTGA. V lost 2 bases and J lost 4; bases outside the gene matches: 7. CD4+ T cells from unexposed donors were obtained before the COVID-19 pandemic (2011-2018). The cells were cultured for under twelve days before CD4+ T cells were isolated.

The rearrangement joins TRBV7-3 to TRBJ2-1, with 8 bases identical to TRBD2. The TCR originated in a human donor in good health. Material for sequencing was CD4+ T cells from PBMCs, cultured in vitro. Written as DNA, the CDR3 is TGTGCCAGCAGCTTAGTCTCGGGACTAGGGTACAATGAGCAGTTCTTC. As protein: CASSLVSGLGYNEQFF.